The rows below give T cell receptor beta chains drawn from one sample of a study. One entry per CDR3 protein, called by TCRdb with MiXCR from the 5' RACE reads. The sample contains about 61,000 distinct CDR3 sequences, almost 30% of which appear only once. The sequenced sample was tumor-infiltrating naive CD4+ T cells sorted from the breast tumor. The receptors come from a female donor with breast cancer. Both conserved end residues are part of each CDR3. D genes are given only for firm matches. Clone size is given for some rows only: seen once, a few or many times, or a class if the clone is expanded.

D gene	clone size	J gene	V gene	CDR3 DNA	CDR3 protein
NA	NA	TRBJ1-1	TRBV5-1	TGCGCCAGCACAATCGACGAAAAAAACACTGAAGCTTTCTTT	CASTIDEKNTEAFF
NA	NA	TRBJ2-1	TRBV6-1	TGTGCCAGCAGTGAAACCGAAGGGAATGAGCAGTTCTTC	CASSETEGNEQFF
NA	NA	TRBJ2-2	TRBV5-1	TGCGCCAGCAGCATGACTAGCGGGGAGCTGTTTTTT	CASSMTSGELFF
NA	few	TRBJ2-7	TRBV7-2	TGTGCCAGCAGCTTCGGTCGCTCCTACGAGCAGTACTTC	CASSFGRSYEQYF
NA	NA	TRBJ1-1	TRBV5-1	TGCGCCAGCAGCTTGGGCTCGGCCGGTGAAGCTTTCTTT	CASSLGSAGEAFF
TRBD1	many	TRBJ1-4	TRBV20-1	TGCAGTGCTAGAGATTCAGGGGGAGTGGATGAAAAACTGTTTTTT	CSARDSGGVDEKLFF
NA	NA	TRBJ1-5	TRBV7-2	TGTGCCAGCAGCTTAGTATTCCGGCAGCCCCAGCATTTT	CASSLVFRQPQHF
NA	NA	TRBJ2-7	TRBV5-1	TGCGCCAGCAGCTTGCCCTCCGCGGGGCCCTGGTCCTACGAGCAGTACTTC	CASSLPSAGPWSYEQYF
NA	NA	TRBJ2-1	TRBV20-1	TGCAGTGCTAGTAGGGCGGGAATGGATGAGCAGTTCTTC	CSASRAGMDEQFF
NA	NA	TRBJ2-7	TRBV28	TGTGCCAGCGGACACGGCTACGAGCAGTACTTC	CASGHGYEQYF
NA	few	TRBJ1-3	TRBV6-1	TGTGCCAGCGGCGACCGTAGCTCTGGAAACACCATATATTTT	CASGDRSSGNTIYF
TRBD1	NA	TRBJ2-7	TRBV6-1	TGTGCCAGCAGTTACTCCGGACAGGGCGCTAACTATGGCTACGAGCAGTACTTC	CASSYSGQGANYGYEQYF
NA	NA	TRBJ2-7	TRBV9	TGTGCCAGCAGCGTATTGGGGCGCGAGCAGTACTTC	CASSVLGREQYF
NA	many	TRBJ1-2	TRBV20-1	TGCAGTGCTCCCGGGACACTCGTGAACTATGGCTACACCTTC	CSAPGTLVNYGYTF
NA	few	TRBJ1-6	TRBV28	TGTGCCAGCAGTGACCAGGGTGATTCACCCCTCCACTTT	CASSDQGDSPLHF
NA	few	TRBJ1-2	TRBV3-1	TGTGCCAGCAGCCAAAGAGATGAGGGAGGCTACACCTTC	CASSQRDEGGYTF
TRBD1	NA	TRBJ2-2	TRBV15	TGTGCCACCAGCAGAGATAAGGACAGGTGGACCGGGGAGCTGTTTTTT	CATSRDKDRWTGELFF
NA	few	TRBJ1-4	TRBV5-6	TGTGCCAGCAGCCTAGGGGGGGCGCCCCGAGAAAAACTGTTTTTT	CASSLGGAPREKLFF
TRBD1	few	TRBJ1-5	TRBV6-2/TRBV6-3	TGTGCCAGCAGTTTCACAGGGGCGGGCAATCAGCCCCAGCATTTT	CASSFTGAGNQPQHF
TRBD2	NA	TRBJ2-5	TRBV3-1	TGTGCCAGCAGCGCGGGGGGCATACAAGAGACCCAGTACTTC	CASSAGGIQETQYF
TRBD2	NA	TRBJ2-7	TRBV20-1	TGCAGTGCTAGAGATGGGGGGGGCTACGAGCAGTACTTC	CSARDGGGYEQYF
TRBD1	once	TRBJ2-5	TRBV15	TGTGCCGCCGCTAGAGCTGGGACAGGACAAGAGACCCAGTACTTC	CAAARAGTGQETQYF
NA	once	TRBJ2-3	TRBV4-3	TGCGCCAACAGCCAGGGAGACAGTATCACAGATACGCAGTATTTT	CANSQGDSITDTQYF
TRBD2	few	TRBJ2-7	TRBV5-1	TGCGCCAGCAAACAGAGCGGGGGGAACTACGAGCAGTACTTC	CASKQSGGNYEQYF
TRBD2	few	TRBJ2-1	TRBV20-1	TGCAGTGCTAGGACTAGCGGGAGGCTAAATGAGCAGTTCTTC	CSARTSGRLNEQFF
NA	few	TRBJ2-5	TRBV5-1	TGCGCCAGCACCAACGGGGGTCGGGGCGAGACCCAGTACTTC	CASTNGGRGETQYF
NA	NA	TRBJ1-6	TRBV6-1	TGTGCCAGCAGTGAAGCGTTAATGCTGGGCCTCCACTTT	CASSEALMLGLHF
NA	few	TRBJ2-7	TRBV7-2	TGTGCCAGCAGCCCCCAAATCGCGGTTTACGAGCAGTACTTC	CASSPQIAVYEQYF
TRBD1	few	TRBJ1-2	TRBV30	TGTGCCTGGGACCGGGACAGGGAGGGCTACACCTTC	CAWDRDREGYTF
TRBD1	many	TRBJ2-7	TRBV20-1	TGCAGTGCAGAGACCGGGACAGGGGGCGAGCAGTACTTC	CSAETGTGGEQYF
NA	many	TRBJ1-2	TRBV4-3	TGCGCCAGCAGCCAAGGGATTTCAGGGAACTATGGCTACACCTTC	CASSQGISGNYGYTF